The sequence of this T cell receptor (beta chain) was determined in a study of blood T cell repertoires in COVID-19. At the level of the study: The United States, Italy and Spain were the sources of the acute and convalescent COVID-19 samples. PBMCs, B-cell-depleted T cells, or T cells were the source of the cDNA or gDNA that made up the material.

CDR3 size: 16 residues. V gave up 5 bases and J gave up 2 bases; unmatched junction bases: 5. Germline V gene lookup returns CDR1 SGHAT and CDR2 FQDESV (reference sequence). Original methodology: Amplifying reference gene primers gave estimates of nucleated cell counts. Clones were read by immunoSEQ multiplex PCR, and TCRdb kept only the in-frame ones, dropping some. For V, J and clone size, that table is used; D and trimming come from the DNA. The repertoire holds tens of thousands of clones, around four fifths seen once, with under 6% in the top ten. This clone qualifies as medium-sized. The chain links TRBV11-1 to TRBJ2-7; 14 bases line up with TRBD2. Sequenced: peripheral blood. The clonotype was recovered from an older man with acute or convalescent COVID-19. CDR3 coding DNA: TGTGCCAGCAGCCAGGGACTAGCGGGAGAAACCTACGAGCAGTACTTC. This sequence encodes CASSQGLAGETYEQYF.